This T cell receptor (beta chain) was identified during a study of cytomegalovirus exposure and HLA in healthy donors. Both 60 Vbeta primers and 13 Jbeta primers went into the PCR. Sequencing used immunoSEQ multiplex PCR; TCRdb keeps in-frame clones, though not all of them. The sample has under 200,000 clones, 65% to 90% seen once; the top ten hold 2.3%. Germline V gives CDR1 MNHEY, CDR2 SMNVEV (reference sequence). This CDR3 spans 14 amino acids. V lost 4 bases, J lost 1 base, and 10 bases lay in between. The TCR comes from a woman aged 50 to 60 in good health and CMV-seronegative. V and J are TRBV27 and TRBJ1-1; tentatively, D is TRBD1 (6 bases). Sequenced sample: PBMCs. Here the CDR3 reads CASSSKTGNTEAFF. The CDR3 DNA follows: TGTGCCAGCAGTTCAAAGACAGGGAACACTGAAGCTTTCTTT.